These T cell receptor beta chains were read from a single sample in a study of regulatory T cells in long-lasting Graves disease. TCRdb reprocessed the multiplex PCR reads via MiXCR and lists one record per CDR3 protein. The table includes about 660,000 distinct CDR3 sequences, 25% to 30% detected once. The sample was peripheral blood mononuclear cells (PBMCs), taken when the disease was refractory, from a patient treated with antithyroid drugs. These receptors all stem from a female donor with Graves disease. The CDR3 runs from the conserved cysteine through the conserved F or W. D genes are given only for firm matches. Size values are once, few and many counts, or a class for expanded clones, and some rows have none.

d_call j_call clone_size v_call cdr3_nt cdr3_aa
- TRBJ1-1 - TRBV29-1 TGCAGCGCCTGGTCGGTCGGGGCTGAAGCTTTCTTT CSAWSVGAEAFF
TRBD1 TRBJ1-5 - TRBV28 TGTGCCAGCAGTTTCCCCCGGGGACAGACCGATAGCAATCAGCCCCAGCATTTT CASSFPRGQTDSNQPQHF
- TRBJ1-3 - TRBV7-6 TGTGCCAGCAGCTCGGCGCTCTCTGGAAACACCATATATTTT CASSSALSGNTIYF
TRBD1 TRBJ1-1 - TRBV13 TGTGCCAGCAGCTGGGGGGACAGTCGCACTGAAGCTTTCTTT CASSWGDSRTEAFF
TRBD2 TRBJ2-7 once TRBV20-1 TGCAGTGCTAGAGTGGCTAGCGGAGCCTACGAGCAGTACTTC CSARVASGAYEQYF
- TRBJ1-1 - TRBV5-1 TGCGCCAGCACCCTGAGTCGGGGGAACACTGAAGCTTTCTTT CASTLSRGNTEAFF
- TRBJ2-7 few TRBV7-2 TGTGCCAGCAGCTCGAGCGGTAGTACCCTCTACGAGCAGTACTTC CASSSSGSTLYEQYF
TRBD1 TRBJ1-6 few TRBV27 TGTGCCAGCAGTTTAGGGACAGGGGTTTCACCCCTCCACTTT CASSLGTGVSPLHF
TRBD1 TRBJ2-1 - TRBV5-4 TGTGCCAGCAGCCAGGACAGGGGGGCTCTCAATGAGCAGTTCTTC CASSQDRGALNEQFF
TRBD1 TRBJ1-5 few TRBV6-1 TGTGCCAGCAACCCCGGGACAGGGGTCGATCAGCCCCAGCATTTT CASNPGTGVDQPQHF
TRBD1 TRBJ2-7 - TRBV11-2 TGTGCCAGCAGCCAAAGGGGGACAGGGGGCGACGAGCAGTACTTC CASSQRGTGGDEQYF
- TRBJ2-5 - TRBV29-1 TGCAGCGTGGCGGAGGCGGCCGGGGGAGAGACCCAGTACTTC CSVAEAAGGETQYF
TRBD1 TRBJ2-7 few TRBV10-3 TGTGCCATCAGTGACCCCGGGACAGACTACGAGCAGTACTTC CAISDPGTDYEQYF
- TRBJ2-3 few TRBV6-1 TGTGCCAGCAGCCGAGGCCGGGATACGCAGTATTTT CASSRGRDTQYF
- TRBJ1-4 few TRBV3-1 TGTGCCAGCAGCCAAGCATCCAGGGGTGAAGAAAAACTGTTTTTT CASSQASRGEEKLFF
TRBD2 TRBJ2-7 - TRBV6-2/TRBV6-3 TGTGCCAGCACCGGACTAGCGGGAGGTCCAGCCTACGAGCAGTACTTC CASTGLAGGPAYEQYF
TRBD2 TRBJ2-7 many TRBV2 TGTGCCAGCAGGATGGGCGGGAGTAGTTACGAGCAGTACTTC CASRMGGSSYEQYF
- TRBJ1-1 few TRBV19 TGTGCCAGTAGACCCCCGAACACTGAAGCTTTCTTT CASRPPNTEAFF
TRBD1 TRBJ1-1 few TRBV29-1 TGCAGCGTTGTGCTGACAGGGAGTGAAGCTTTCTTT CSVVLTGSEAFF
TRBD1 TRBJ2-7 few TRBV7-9 TGTGCCAGCAGCTTAGCGCTCGGGACAGCCGTCTACGAGCAGTACTTC CASSLALGTAVYEQYF